This T cell receptor (beta chain) was recovered during a study of T-cell reconstitution after alpha-beta-depleted transplantation in children. Whole-study results and caveats: Surviving recipient T cells and thymic progenitors accounted for the high day-60 TCRbeta diversity observed in some patients. Reports say that about two months after transplant, the alpha-beta T cells came out of several hundred graft clones that had expanded.

In regard to this clonotype: Its antigen remains unidentified.

Germline-derived CDR1 and CDR2 are LGHNA and YNFKEQ. Trimming took 4 bases from V and 0 from J; bases not matched to a gene: 4. The CDR3 has 18 residues. Unique molecular identifiers featured in how the TCRbeta library was prepared. MiXCR was run by TCRdb on the PCR reads, yielding one entry per CDR3 protein. The data contain about 590,000 distinct CDR3 sequences, 13% of them singletons. The chain joins TRBV4-2 to TRBJ2-3; 16 bases fit TRBD2. The sequences come from PBMCs, mostly from graft donor cells, collected 360 days after TCRalphabeta/CD19-depleted stem cell transplant. This TCR derives from a male patient aged 10-17 years who had a stem cell transplant for acute myeloid leukemia, so the T cells may come from the graft donor. Here the CDR3 reads CASSRGTSGRASTDTQYF. CDR3 DNA: TGTGCCAGCAGCCGCGGGACTAGCGGGAGGGCAAGCACAGATACGCAGTATTTT.